This TCR beta chain was captured in a study of T cell changes during pregnancy in multiple sclerosis (dated by TCRdb to between 2017 and 2020). With respect to the entire study: The study examined how the T cell repertoire changed over the course of pregnancy in women with multiple sclerosis.

The library was made by the immunoSEQ multiplex PCR assay. TCRdb provides this immuneACCESS table in a form limited to in-frame rearrangements. Some clones are lacking; in checked studies, under half of them reflect an unresolved V gene, and why the rest are absent is not known. The table for this sample lists tens of thousands of clones; 85% to 95% of them were counted only once. Together, the top ten hold around 2% of the sample. With regard to this clone: No cognate antigen has been identified for it. No quality values exist for individual bases; no much larger clone is one base distant.

Cut back by 3 bases and 2 bases, the V and J ends lie 25 bases apart. The CDR3 contains 19 residues, cysteine and phenylalanine counted. The kept DNA is CDR3 alone, 57 bases in frame from the first base. The germline V gene (reference sequence) sets CDR1 to LNHDA and CDR2 to SQIVND. The sequencing here drew on peripheral blood, taken in the third trimester of pregnancy. This clonotype originated in a female donor in good health, enrolled as a control in a pregnancy study. The chain employs TRBV19 and TRBJ1-2; TRBD1 might be the D gene, on 6 matching bases. The DNA is TGTGCCAGTAGTATCCCCATGGACAGACTTCTCCGAGGCAACTATGGCTACACCTTC. The encoded protein is CASSIPMDRLLRGNYGYTF. With all but the CDR3 taken from the reference TRBV19 and TRBJ1-2 genes, the full variable domain is: DGGITQSPKYLFRKEGQNVTLSCEQNLNHDAMYWYRQDPGQGLRLIYYSQIVNDFQKGDIAEGYSVSREKKESFPLTVTSAQKNPTAFYLCASSIPMDRLLRGNYGYTFGSGTRLTVV.